The 23 T cell receptor beta chains below were found in one sample sequenced in a study of patients and donors after allogeneic stem cell transplantation. MiXCR, applied by TCRdb to the RT-PCR reads, yields one record per CDR3 protein. The sample contains nearly 20,000 distinct CDR3 sequences, approximately 4.4% of which appear only once. The sample consisted of blood, either unsorted or a sorted T cell fraction (not recorded which). These receptors came from a human donor who was either an allogeneic HSCT recipient or a stem cell or donor lymphocyte infusion donor (not recorded which). It is not recorded whose cells these are; they may come from a transplant donor.

At least ten counts were recorded for this clonotype. This sequence joins TRBV28 and TRBJ2-1; 10 nucleotides align to TRBD2. This CDR3 comprises 18 residues. V shed 6 bases, J shed 3 bases, and the junction held 14 bases outside the gene matches. Germline V CDR1 and CDR2: MDHEN, SYDVKM. CDR3 region: CASSRPRRGLADYNEQFF. Here the CDR3 DNA reads TGTGCCAGCAGCCGACCTCGACGTGGACTAGCGGACTACAATGAGCAGTTCTTC. Looking up the rest from reference TRBV28 and TRBJ2-1 gives the full variable domain: DVKVTQSSRYLVKRTGEKVFLECVQDMDHENMFWYRQDPGLGLRLIYFSYDVKMKEKGDIPEGYSVSREKKERFSLILESASTNQTSMYLCASSRPRRGLADYNEQFFGPGTRLTVL.

This clonotype was recorded many times. V is TRBV20-1 and J is TRBJ2-3; no firm D call. This CDR3 contains 11 residues. V was cut by 5 bases and J by 5 bases, with 8 bases left in between. In germline, CDR1 is DFQATT, CDR2 SNEGSKA (reference sequence). The CDR3 protein is CSAPHGDTQYF. CDR3 in DNA: TGCAGTGCTCCCCACGGAGATACGCAGTATTTT.

This chain joins TRBV19 and TRBJ1-2, with 7 bases matching TRBD1. Unmatched junction bases numbered 17, after V lost 3 bases and J lost 4 bases. The CDR3 is made up of 18 amino acids. From germline, CDR1 is LNHDA and CDR2 SQIVND (reference sequence). This chain's CDR3 is CASSIIYVGDSLTYGYTF. CDR3 DNA: TGTGCCAGTAGTATTATTTATGTCGGGGACAGCCTAACCTATGGCTACACCTTC.

In its sample, this clonotype is medium-sized. CDR3 residues: CASSLNFQGATGELFF. The CDR3 nucleotides are TGTGCCAGCAGTTTAAACTTCCAGGGGGCCACCGGGGAGCTGTTTTTT. V and J are TRBV27 and TRBJ2-2; TRBD1 agrees at 8 bases. This CDR3 contains 16 residues. CDR1 is MNHEY and CDR2 is SMNVEV in the germline V gene (reference sequence). With 2 bases clipped from V and 4 bases from J, the junction kept 6 bases outside the gene matches.

This clonotype has at least ten counts. The V call is TRBV20-1, the J call TRBJ1-2, with D perhaps matching TRBD1 (5 bases). V was cut by 5 bases and J by 2 bases, with 9 bases left in between. Per the germline V gene, CDR1 is DFQATT and CDR2 is SNEGSKA (reference sequence). This CDR3 contains 12 residues. The CDR3 bases are TGCAGTGCTCGGGACGTCAACTATGGCTACACCTTC. Residues: CSARDVNYGYTF.

The chain employs TRBV6-1 and TRBJ1-3; D is ambiguous. Germline CDR1 and CDR2: MNHNS and SASEGT. The V end lost 4 bases, the J end lost 8 bases, and 15 bases lay between the germline ends. There are 14 residues in the CDR3. CDR3 in amino acids: CASSVDRAGYTIYF. DNA of the CDR3: TGTGCCAGCAGTGTCGACCGGGCCGGGTACACCATATATTTT.

This clonotype has only a few counts. The V call is TRBV11-2, the J call TRBJ1-2; 7 bases align to TRBD1. Trimming at V came to 2 bases and at J to 6 bases, leaving 6 bases not matched to a gene. Germline assignment: CDR1 SGHAT and CDR2 FQNNGV. CDR3 length: 14 residues. CDR3 in DNA: TGTGCCAGCAGCTTATCCCAGGGGGGGGATGGCTACACCTTC. It yields the protein CASSLSQGGDGYTF.

This clonotype has more than one count but fewer than ten. This chain connects TRBV5-1 to TRBJ1-1; D might be TRBD1 (5 bases). This CDR3 has 13 amino acids. The V and J ends lost 7 bases and 5 bases respectively, with 15 bases between them. Germline CDR1 SGHRS, CDR2 YFSETQ. Written as DNA, the CDR3 is TGCGCCAGCGCCCGGGGGGGGAATACTGAAGCTTTCTTT. It encodes CASARGGNTEAFF.

The sample holds a few counts of this clonotype. This rearrangement joins TRBV19 to TRBJ1-6; the D gene is possibly TRBD1 (6 bases). This CDR3 region has 16 residues. V shed 7 bases and J shed 10 bases, with 23 bases lying between them. The germline V gene has CDR1 LNHDA and CDR2 SQIVND (reference sequence). As DNA, the CDR3 is TGTGCCAGTACCGGTCAACGTGGAGGGGGTAGATCACCCCTCCACTTT. Its translation: CASTGQRGGGRSPLHF.

The chain joins TRBV21-1 to TRBJ2-6. TRBV21-1 is a listed pseudogene. This CDR3 is built from 17 residues. CDR3 nucleotide sequence: TGTGCCAGCAGCCCCTATGTTCGGGGAAAGGGGGCCAACGTCCTGACTTTC. Amino acid sequence: CASSPYVRGKGANVLTF.

The CDR3, as DNA: TGTGCCAGTAGTATCCGGGCTGAAAGGGGCAATCAGCCCCAGCATTTT. Amino acid sequence: CASSIRAERGNQPQHF. This rearrangement joins TRBV19 to TRBJ1-5; D gene unclear. The germline CDR1 and CDR2 sequences are LNHDA and SQIVND (reference sequence). Trimming stripped 3 bases from V and 2 bases from J, with 14 bases between. This CDR3 has 16 residues.

This clonotype occurred many times. The V call is TRBV7-8, the J call TRBJ2-2; the D is unclear. The CDR3 contains 15 residues. CDR1 and CDR2 (germline): SGHVS, FQNEAQ. Trimming shortened V by 5 bases and J by 2 bases, and 12 bases separated the two germline ends. The CDR3, as DNA: TGTGCCAGCAGCGTACGGAGAGCCAACACCGGGGAGCTGTTTTTT. Amino acids: CASSVRRANTGELFF.

The rearrangement uses TRBV11-2 and TRBJ1-3, with D possibly matching TRBD1 (5 bases). The germline CDR1 and CDR2 sequences are SGHAT and FQNNGV. The CDR3 spans 15 residues. The V gene lost 1 base and the J gene lost 2 bases, with 9 bases spanning the gap. The CDR3 protein is CASSLAGIPGNTIYF. In DNA, the CDR3 is TGTGCCAGCAGCTTAGCAGGGATCCCTGGAAACACCATATATTTT.

This clonotype is labeled as medium-sized. The genes are TRBV29-1 and TRBJ2-5, with 10 nucleotides matching TRBD1. Germline V CDR1 and CDR2: SQVTM, ANQGSEA. V shed 4 bases and J 3 bases; nucleotides not matched to a gene: 5. The CDR3 is made up of 14 amino acids. The chain's CDR3 is CSVASGTGEETQYF. In DNA form, the CDR3 reads TGCAGCGTTGCCTCCGGGACAGGGGAAGAGACCCAGTACTTC.

This clonotype was recorded at least ten times. V gene TRBV10-3 combines with J gene TRBJ2-2; 7 bases fit TRBD2. The CDR3 covers 14 residues. The V and J ends lost 11 bases and 1 base, in that order; junction bases with no gene match: 7. Germline-derived CDR1 and CDR2 are ENHRY and SYGVKD. CDR3 protein: CAGRGDLNTGELFF. The CDR3 DNA reads TGTGCCGGACGGGGGGATCTGAACACCGGGGAGCTGTTTTTT.

The chain couples TRBV20-1 to TRBJ2-3; 7 nucleotides align to TRBD2. With 6 bases clipped from V and 2 bases from J, the junction kept 5 bases outside the gene matches. The CDR3 length is 13 residues. Germline V lookup: CDR1 DFQATT, CDR2 SNEGSKA (reference sequence). CDR3 coding DNA: TGCAGTGCCCCGGGGGGATTCACAGATACGCAGTATTTT. It specifies CSAPGGFTDTQYF.

This clonotype has at least ten counts. V gene TRBV6-1 combines with J gene TRBJ2-7; 12 nucleotides match TRBD1. Unmatched junction bases numbered 8, after V lost 6 bases and J lost 2 bases. The CDR3 extends over 16 amino acids. Germline V lookup: CDR1 MNHNS, CDR2 SASEGT. This CDR3 is CASRPPGQGATYEQYF. The CDR3 DNA sequence: TGTGCCAGCAGACCTCCGGGACAGGGGGCCACCTACGAGCAGTACTTC.

This clonotype showed up many times. This chain joins TRBV6-2 or TRBV6-3 and TRBJ1-5; no clear D gene. Per germline, CDR1 MNHEY and CDR2 SVGEGT. CDR3 length: 15 amino acids. V was clipped by 9 bases and J by 0 bases, with 15 bases between them. The CDR3 bases are TGTGCCAGTCCCTGGTGGCAGGATAGCAATCAGCCCCAGCATTTT. Its translation is CASPWWQDSNQPQHF.

This clonotype was seen many times. This chain links TRBV15 with TRBJ2-6; D not resolved. Germline lookup yields CDR1 LNHNV and CDR2 YYDKDF (reference sequence). There are 14 residues in the CDR3. With 5 bases removed from V and 0 bases from J, the gap between germline ends came to 5 bases. CDR3 nucleotide sequence: TGTGCCACCAGCCGGATCTCTGGGGCCAACGTCCTGACTTTC. Encoded protein: CATSRISGANVLTF.

At least ten counts were recorded for this clonotype. The chain recombines TRBV12-3 or TRBV12-4 with TRBJ1-1; D unclear. The CDR3 runs to 13 residues. V was clipped by 7 bases and J by 5 bases, with 14 bases between them. Written as DNA, the CDR3 is TGTGCCAGCACCCTTTCAACTGGAACTGAAGCTTTCTTT. Amino acids: CASTLSTGTEAFF.

This clonotype has only a few counts. The chain uses TRBV27 and TRBJ2-3; 9 nucleotides line up with TRBD1. The CDR3 loop spans 17 amino acids. Per germline, CDR1 MNHEY and CDR2 SMNVEV (reference sequence). Unmatched junction bases numbered 11, after V lost 6 bases and J lost 1 base. Written as DNA, the CDR3 is TGTGCCAGCAGGCTCACAGGGGGCGTCGTCGGCACAGATACGCAGTATTTT. Protein product: CASRLTGGVVGTDTQYF.

This clonotype was detected ten times or more. This sequence joins TRBV10-3 and TRBJ2-7; TRBD2 agrees at 12 bases. Germline V gives CDR1 ENHRY, CDR2 SYGVKD. The CDR3 is 15 residues long. The V gene end was trimmed by 3 bases and the J gene end by 3 bases; junction bases not matched to a gene: 3. The CDR3 loop reads CAISEELAGGYEQYF. The CDR3 DNA reads TGTGCCATCAGTGAAGAACTAGCGGGGGGCTACGAGCAGTACTTC.

The genes are TRBV21-1 and TRBJ2-1; the table's D call TRBD2 went unverified against the DNA. TRBV21-1 is recorded as a pseudogene. There are 18 residues in the CDR3. CDR3 amino acids: CASSKRERVAPPDNEQFF. The DNA of the CDR3 is TGTGCCAGCAGCAAAAGGGAGCGGGTGGCCCCTCCTGACAATGAGCAGTTCTTC.